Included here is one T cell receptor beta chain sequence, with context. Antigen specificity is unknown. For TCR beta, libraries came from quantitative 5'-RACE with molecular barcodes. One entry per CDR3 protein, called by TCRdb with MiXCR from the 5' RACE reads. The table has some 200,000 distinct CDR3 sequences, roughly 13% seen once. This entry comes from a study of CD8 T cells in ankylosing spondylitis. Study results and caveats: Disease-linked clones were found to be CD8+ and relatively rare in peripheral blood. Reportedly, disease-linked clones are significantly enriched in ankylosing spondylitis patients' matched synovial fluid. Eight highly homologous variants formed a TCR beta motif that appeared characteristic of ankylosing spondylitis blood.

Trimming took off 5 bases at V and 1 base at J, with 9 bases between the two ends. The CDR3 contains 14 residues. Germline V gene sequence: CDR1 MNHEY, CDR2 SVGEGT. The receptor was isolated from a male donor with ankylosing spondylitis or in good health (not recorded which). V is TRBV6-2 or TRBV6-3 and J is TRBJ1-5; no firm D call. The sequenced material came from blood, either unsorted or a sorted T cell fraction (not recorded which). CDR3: CASSPLDSNQPQHF. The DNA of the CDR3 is TGTGCCAGCAGTCCCCTTGACAGCAATCAGCCCCAGCATTTT.